One sample yielded the 20 T cell receptor beta chains listed below, sequenced in a study of T cell responses to AZD1222 COVID-19 vaccine. Sequencing was performed with immunoSEQ multiplex PCR; in TCRdb, only in-frame clones are kept and a portion is missing. Of fewer than 45,000 clones in the sample, about 83% were seen once. The source was peripheral blood, collected on day 0 of AZD1222 vaccination. The receptors here all came from an adult in good health.

The table lists this clone with a count of one. The genes are TRBV19 and TRBJ1-2, with D possibly TRBD1 on 6 matching bases. V shed 2 bases and J shed 3 bases, with 13 bases lying between them. CDR1 and CDR2 (germline): LNHDA, SQIVND (reference sequence). The CDR3 totals 15 residues. The DNA for the CDR3 is TGTGCCAGTAGTATAAAGGCAGGGGAAGACTATGGCTACACCTTC. Encoded protein: CASSIKAGEDYGYTF. The variable domain in full, completed from reference TRBV19 and TRBJ1-2, reads DGGITQSPKYLFRKEGQNVTLSCEQNLNHDAMYWYRQDPGQGLRLIYYSQIVNDFQKGDIAEGYSVSREKKESFPLTVTSAQKNPTAFYLCASSIKAGEDYGYTFGSGTRLTVV.

The rearrangement joins TRBV18 to TRBJ2-7; 9 bases line up with TRBD1. This CDR3 comprises 17 residues. Per the germline V gene, CDR1 is KGHSH and CDR2 is LQKENI. The J segment lost 2 bases and the V segment lost 8 bases, leaving 16 bases of the junction unmatched. The CDR3 nucleotides are TGTGCCAGCCAAAGATCGGCAGGGACAGGGTGGCCCTACGAGCAGTACTTC. The encoded protein is CASQRSAGTGWPYEQYF.

The chain links TRBV4-1 to TRBJ1-3; D is ambiguous. This CDR3 region has 16 residues. Germline V gives CDR1 MGHRA, CDR2 YSYEKL. The V and J ends lost 3 bases and 0 bases respectively, with 12 bases between them. CDR3 region: CASSHVGGLSGNTIYF. CDR3 nucleotides: TGCGCCAGCAGCCATGTTGGAGGACTCTCTGGAAACACCATATATTTT.

The V gene is TRBV10-3, the J gene TRBJ1-4; no reliable D call. The germline V and J ends were trimmed by 0 bases and 8 bases, with 13 bases remaining between them. From germline, CDR1 is ENHRY and CDR2 SYGVKD. The CDR3 extends over 15 amino acids. CDR3 amino acids: CAISESGSLGEKLFF. As DNA, the CDR3 is TGTGCCATCAGTGAGTCCGGCAGCCTGGGGGAAAAACTGTTTTTT.

This clone appeared a single time. This chain connects TRBV18 to TRBJ2-3, with a weak D call TRBD1 (5 bases). CDR3 length equals 13 residues. V lost 6 bases to trimming and J lost 2 bases, with 9 bases between them. Germline V CDR1 and CDR2: KGHSH, LQKENI. The DNA for the CDR3 is TGTGCCAGCTCCCCAGGGCACACAGATACGCAGTATTTT. It codes for CASSPGHTDTQYF.

The chain links TRBV29-1 to TRBJ2-7, with 7 bases fitting TRBD1. J gave up 4 bases and V 4 bases, and 7 bases lay outside the gene matches. The germline V gene encodes CDR1 SQVTM and CDR2 ANQGSEA. The CDR3 has 13 amino acids. CDR3 DNA sequence: TGCAGCGTTGTTACAGGGGATACGTACGAGCAGTACTTC. Protein product: CSVVTGDTYEQYF.

The V call is TRBV11-2, the J call TRBJ1-1, with D unclear. Trimming removed 6 bases at V and 7 bases at J, with 12 bases between. The CDR3 covers 12 residues. Germline V gene data show CDR1 as SGHAT and CDR2 as FQNNGV. CDR3 protein: CASSPLGFEAFF. CDR3 in DNA: TGTGCCAGCAGTCCACTTGGGTTTGAAGCTTTCTTT.

V gene TRBV3-1 (or the pseudogene TRBV3-2) combines with J gene TRBJ2-5; 8 positions agree with TRBD2. This CDR3 region has 16 residues. Trimming cost V 3 bases and J 2 bases; bases outside gene matches: 8. Germline CDR1 and CDR2: LGHDT and YNNKEL (reference sequence). CDR3 protein: CASSHYGRAGQETQYF. CDR3 DNA sequence: TGTGCCAGCAGCCATTACGGGAGGGCGGGGCAAGAGACCCAGTACTTC.

The rearrangement links TRBV6-5 to TRBJ1-5, with no clear D. In germline, CDR1 is MNHEY, CDR2 SVGAGI. CDR3 length: 14 amino acids. Trimming removed 7 bases at V and 6 bases at J, with 16 bases between. Here the CDR3 reads CASMRRFESQPQHF. The DNA of the CDR3 is TGTGCCAGCATGAGACGGTTCGAGAGTCAGCCCCAGCATTTT.

The chain has TRBV2 and TRBJ2-2; 9 nucleotides match TRBD1. The germline V gene encodes CDR1 SNHLY and CDR2 FYNNEI. J gave up 4 bases and V 6 bases, and 12 bases lay outside the gene matches. The CDR3 is made up of 17 amino acids. The CDR3 DNA sequence: TGTGCCAGCAGAGCGGGTTCGGGACAGGGTTTCACCGGGGAGCTGTTTTTT. Its translation: CASRAGSGQGFTGELFF.

V is TRBV11-2 and J is TRBJ2-5; no firm D call. The germline gives CDR1 SGHAT, CDR2 FQNNGV. Trimming pared 1 base from V and 5 bases from J, leaving 2 bases between. The CDR3 has 11 amino acids. In DNA form, the CDR3 reads TGTGCCAGCAGCTTAGGGGAGACCCAGTACTTC. Translation: CASSLGETQYF.

The rearrangement joins TRBV3-1 (or the pseudogene TRBV3-2) to TRBJ2-5; D gene unclear. This CDR3 contains 16 residues. Germline CDR1 and CDR2: LGHDT and YNNKEL (reference sequence). V shed 5 bases and J shed 5 bases, with 21 bases lying between them. CDR3 protein: CASSEGWPNAQETQYF. The CDR3 nucleotides are TGTGCCAGCAGCGAAGGATGGCCCAACGCCCAGGAGACCCAGTACTTC.

This clone is a singleton in its sample. The chain has TRBV7-3 and TRBJ2-1, with 10 nucleotides matching TRBD2. CDR1 and CDR2 from the germline V gene are SGHTA and FQGTGA. The CDR3 consists of 14 residues. The V gene end was trimmed by 4 bases and the J gene end by 9 bases; junction bases not matched to a gene: 6. CDR3 coding DNA: TGTGCCAGCAGCTCCAGCGGGGGGGCCACTGAGCAGTTCTTC. This sequence encodes CASSSSGGATEQFF.

The chain employs TRBV5-1 and TRBJ1-1, with TRBD1 matching over 11 bases. The CDR3 loop spans 16 amino acids. Germline CDR1 reads SGHRS; CDR2 reads YFSETQ. J lost 8 bases, V lost 0 bases, and 9 bases had no gene match. CDR3 loop: CASSLGGTGGLGEAFF. The CDR3 region has the DNA TGCGCCAGCAGCTTGGGCGGGACAGGGGGACTAGGGGAAGCTTTCTTT.

This sequence joins TRBV3-1 (or the pseudogene TRBV3-2) and TRBJ2-3; tentative D call: TRBD2 (5 bases). The germline gives CDR1 LGHDT, CDR2 YNNKEL (reference sequence). The CDR3 totals 13 residues. The V gene lost 1 base and the J gene lost 6 bases, with 8 bases spanning the gap. The CDR3 reads CASSQGGSDTQYF. The CDR3 DNA sequence: TGTGCCAGCAGCCAAGGAGGGAGCGATACGCAGTATTTT.

This clone was detected once. V is TRBV28 and J is TRBJ1-3; D gene ambiguous. V was clipped by 6 bases and J by 0 bases, with 18 bases between them. The CDR3 length is 17 residues. Germline CDR1 is MDHEN and CDR2 is SYDVKM. The DNA for the CDR3 is TGTGCCAGCAGCCATCTCCCGGGGAGGAGCTCTGGAAACACCATATATTTT. Encoded protein: CASSHLPGRSSGNTIYF.

The chain couples TRBV27 to TRBJ2-7; 9 nucleotides match TRBD2. This CDR3 has 15 amino acids. Trimming removed 3 bases from V and 4 bases from J; junction bases left unmatched: 7. In germline, CDR1 is MNHEY, CDR2 SMNVEV (reference sequence). In DNA, the CDR3 is TGTGCCAGCAGTTTTAGCGCTAGCGGGAATTACGAGCAGTACTTC. It is translated as CASSFSASGNYEQYF.

V and J are TRBV18 and TRBJ1-6, with TRBD1 matching over 9 bases. The J segment lost 0 bases and the V segment lost 5 bases, leaving 14 bases of the junction unmatched. The CDR3 runs to 20 residues. Looked up from germline, CDR1 is KGHSH and CDR2 is LQKENI. This CDR3 reads CASSSPPWDRVSSYNSPLHF. CDR3 nucleotides: TGTGCCAGCTCATCCCCTCCTTGGGACAGGGTTTCCTCCTATAATTCACCCCTCCACTTT. The full variable domain, in which reference TRBV18 and TRBJ1-6 provide the parts outside the CDR3, is NAGVMQNPRHLVRRRGQEARLRCSPMKGHSHVYWYRQLPEEGLKFMVYLQKENIIDESGMPKERFSAEFPKEGPSILRIQQVVRGDSAAYFCASSSPPWDRVSSYNSPLHFGNGTRLTVT.

This chain connects TRBV6-6 to TRBJ1-6; TRBD1 is a possible D gene (6 bases). The germline V gene encodes CDR1 MNHNY and CDR2 SVGAGI (reference sequence). The CDR3 consists of 14 residues. With 7 bases removed from V and 10 bases from J, the gap between germline ends came to 17 bases. DNA for the CDR3: TGTGCCAGCATCCCGGGACACCGCGGATCACCCCTCCACTTT. Amino acids: CASIPGHRGSPLHF.

This clone has more than one count but fewer than ten. This rearrangement joins TRBV2 to TRBJ1-6; D is uncertain. Trimming left V 3 bases short and J 6 bases short, with 9 bases between. CDR1 is SNHLY, CDR2 FYNNEI, per germline. The CDR3 has 14 residues. CDR3 coding DNA: TGTGCCAGCAGTGAGGAACTGTCTAATTCACCCCTCCACTTT. Its protein product is CASSEELSNSPLHF.